Following are 25 T cell receptor beta chains from one sample sequenced in a study of blood T cell repertoires in COVID-19. TCRdb's copy holds only in-frame clones and misses some; the assay was immunoSEQ multiplex PCR. Here the sample spans 80,000 to 95,000 clones, roughly 76% being singletons. Sample: peripheral blood. These receptors all come from a man of 80 years or more with COVID-19, enrolled during active disease.

This rearrangement joins TRBV19 to TRBJ1-5, with 7 nucleotides matching TRBD1. The ends lost 7 bases at V and 6 bases at J; junction bases unmatched: 6. Germline V gene sequence: CDR1 LNHDA, CDR2 SQIVND (reference sequence). CDR3 size: 13 residues. The CDR3 reads CASINRGGQPQHF. CDR3 nucleotides: TGTGCCAGTATCAACAGGGGCGGTCAGCCCCAGCATTTT. The full variable domain, with the rest looked up from reference TRBV19 and TRBJ1-5, is DGGITQSPKYLFRKEGQNVTLSCEQNLNHDAMYWYRQDPGQGLRLIYYSQIVNDFQKGDIAEGYSVSREKKESFPLTVTSAQKNPTAFYLCASINRGGQPQHFGDGTRLSIL.

This chain joins TRBV19 and TRBJ1-2, with 7 bases matching TRBD1. The CDR3 is made up of 17 amino acids. The J segment lost 4 bases and the V segment lost 7 bases, leaving 18 bases of the junction unmatched. CDR1 and CDR2 (germline): LNHDA, SQIVND (reference sequence). This chain's CDR3 is CASIRSRGGAGFYGYTF. The CDR3 DNA is TGTGCCAGTATCAGGTCGCGAGGGGGCGCGGGGTTCTATGGCTACACCTTC.

This chain uses TRBV5-1 with TRBJ1-6, with D tentatively TRBD1 (5 bases). Germline assignment: CDR1 SGHRS and CDR2 YFSETQ. V was pared by 0 bases and J by 7 bases, with 5 bases between. CDR3 length: 13 residues. CDR3 nucleotide sequence: TGCGCCAGCAGCTTGGAGGGGAATTCACCCCTCCACTTT. Translation gives CASSLEGNSPLHF.

This chain links TRBV6-5 with TRBJ2-3; maybe TRBD2 (6 bases). The V end lost 6 bases, the J end lost 0 bases, and 13 bases lay between the germline ends. Germline V gives CDR1 MNHEY, CDR2 SVGAGI. CDR3 size: 15 residues. CDR3 in DNA: TGTGCCAGCAGACCTCAGCGGGTAAGCACAGATACGCAGTATTTT. Residues: CASRPQRVSTDTQYF.

This rearrangement joins TRBV5-6 to TRBJ1-2; 8 nucleotides line up with TRBD1. The germline V gene has CDR1 SGHDT and CDR2 YYEEEE. J was trimmed by 5 bases and V by 4 bases; bases with no gene match: 4. CDR3 size: 13 residues. The CDR3 DNA reads as TGTGCCAGCAGCCGTGACAGGGGTTATGGCTACACCTTC. Translation gives CASSRDRGYGYTF.

The genes are TRBV6-4 and TRBJ1-2, with TRBD1 matching 11 bases. The V gene end was trimmed by 5 bases and the J gene end by 7 bases; junction bases not matched to a gene: 6. This CDR3 has 14 amino acids. CDR1 and CDR2 (germline): MRHNA, SNTAGT. CDR3 residues: CASSQGQGVGGYTF. CDR3 nucleotides: TGTGCCAGCAGTCAGGGACAGGGGGTCGGTGGCTACACCTTC.

J is TRBJ1-2 and V is TRBV19; the D gene is possibly TRBD1 (6 bases). Germline V lookup: CDR1 LNHDA, CDR2 SQIVND (reference sequence). V gave up 7 bases and J gave up 1 base, with 16 bases separating them. CDR3 length equals 15 residues. CDR3 nucleotide sequence: TGTGCCAGTAATGACAGGCCCTTGAATAACTATGGCTACACCTTC. The encoded protein is CASNDRPLNNYGYTF. Full variable domain (remainder filled in from reference TRBV19 and TRBJ1-2): DGGITQSPKYLFRKEGQNVTLSCEQNLNHDAMYWYRQDPGQGLRLIYYSQIVNDFQKGDIAEGYSVSREKKESFPLTVTSAQKNPTAFYLCASNDRPLNNYGYTFGSGTRLTVV.

The chain links TRBV29-1 to TRBJ2-3; 9 bases align to TRBD1. The CDR3 is made up of 11 amino acids. The trim removed 6 bases at V and 8 bases at J, leaving 3 bases unmatched. Germline-derived CDR1 and CDR2 are SQVTM and ANQGSEA. CDR3 DNA: TGCAGCGTGGAGACAGGGGGTACGCAGTATTTT. Translated: CSVETGGTQYF.

V usage is TRBV7-6 and J usage is TRBJ2-7; D possibly corresponds to TRBD1 (6 bases). The CDR3 is 15 residues long. Germline V lookup: CDR1 SGHVS, CDR2 FNYEAQ. The germline V and J ends were trimmed by 1 base and 2 bases, with 12 bases remaining between them. The CDR3 reads CASSLDPGAPYEQYF. In nucleotides, the CDR3 is TGTGCCAGCAGCTTAGATCCAGGGGCGCCCTACGAGCAGTACTTC.

The V and J genes are TRBV30 and TRBJ1-3; the D is unclear. The germline gives CDR1 GTSNPN, CDR2 SVGIG (reference sequence). The germline V and J ends were trimmed by 7 bases and 8 bases, with 18 bases remaining between them. CDR3 length equals 13 residues. This CDR3 reads CASKRSRGDTIYF. DNA of the CDR3: TGTGCCTCAAAACGGTCCCGAGGTGACACCATATATTTT.

This rearrangement joins TRBV19 to TRBJ2-2; possibly TRBD2 for D (6 bases). V gave up 4 bases and J gave up 0 bases, with 15 bases separating them. The germline CDR1 and CDR2 sequences are LNHDA and SQIVND (reference sequence). The CDR3 has 17 amino acids. This CDR3 is CASSTRGRLANTGELFF. The CDR3 coding sequence is TGTGCCAGTAGTACTCGTGGGAGACTAGCGAACACCGGGGAGCTGTTTTTT.

In regard to this clone: Its ends do not fully match the called genes, so a read error is possible. The chain links TRBV7-7 to TRBJ1-5; possible D gene TRBD1, 6 bases. Germline CDR1 and CDR2: SSHAT and FNYEAQ (reference sequence). This CDR3 has 16 residues. The CDR3 is CASSPHRAISNQPQHF. The CDR3 bases are TGTGCTAGCAGCCCGCACAGGGCCATTAGCAATCAGCCCCAGCATTTT.

As concerns this clone: Other DNA sequences in this sample translate to the same CDR3. The rearrangement joins TRBV9 to TRBJ2-1; 7 bases are shared with TRBD2. Trimming removed 3 bases from V and 3 bases from J; junction bases left unmatched: 3. CDR1 and CDR2 (germline): SGDLS, YYNGEE. This CDR3 has 14 residues. The chain's CDR3 is CASSAGGSYNEQFF. For the CDR3, the DNA is TGTGCCAGCAGCGCCGGGGGGAGCTACAATGAGCAGTTCTTC.

The V call is TRBV20-1, the J call TRBJ2-7; D is perhaps TRBD2 (7 bases). CDR1 and CDR2 from the germline V gene are DFQATT and SNEGSKA (reference sequence). This CDR3 has 16 amino acids. Trimming removed 3 bases from V and 2 bases from J, with 20 bases in between. CDR3 in DNA: TGCAGTGCTAGTGACTTCGGCGGGGGCCTACCCTACGAGCAGTACTTC. Its protein product is CSASDFGGGLPYEQYF.

V and J are TRBV5-1 and TRBJ2-7; 9 nucleotides agree with TRBD1. J was trimmed by 3 bases and V by 5 bases; bases with no gene match: 9. The CDR3 is 15 amino acids. Germline loops: CDR1 SGHRS, CDR2 YFSETQ. This chain's CDR3 is CASSPDGTGYYEQYF. The CDR3 DNA sequence: TGCGCCAGCAGTCCCGACGGGACAGGGTACTACGAGCAGTACTTC.

A single count supports this clone. This CDR3 is CASSSGANVLTF. The CDR3 DNA sequence: TGTGCCAGCTCCTCCGGGGCCAACGTCCTGACTTTC. The rearrangement uses TRBV6-6 and TRBJ2-6; D call uncertain. The CDR3 sequence is 12 residues long. V was cut by 8 bases and J by 4 bases, with 6 bases left in between. Germline V CDR1 and CDR2: MNHNY, SVGAGI (reference sequence).

CDR3 sequence reads: CASSLRGSGGYNEQFF. DNA of the CDR3: TGTGCCAGCAGTCTCCGTGGTAGCGGAGGCTACAATGAGCAGTTCTTC. This chain joins TRBV27 and TRBJ2-1; D possibly corresponds to TRBD2 (6 bases). Trimming removed 5 bases from V and 3 bases from J, with 17 bases in between. The V gene's germline CDR1 is MNHEY and CDR2 SMNVEV (reference sequence). The CDR3 sequence is 16 residues long.

The chain employs TRBV18 and TRBJ2-7; D not certain. Germline-derived CDR1 and CDR2 are KGHSH and LQKENI. The CDR3 is made up of 14 amino acids. Trimming took off 2 bases at V and 5 bases at J, with 13 bases between the two ends. CDR3 residues: CASSPTRSGNEQYF. Here the CDR3 DNA reads TGTGCCAGCTCACCAACCAGGTCTGGTAACGAGCAGTACTTC.

This clone was recorded once. V is TRBV18 and J is TRBJ1-2, with unresolved D. The length of the CDR3 is 15 residues. Germline V gene lookup returns CDR1 KGHSH and CDR2 LQKENI. V dropped 3 bases and J dropped 3 bases, with 14 bases sitting between them. DNA of the CDR3: TGTGCCAGCTCACCGGGTGGACTGTTGCACTATGGCTACACCTTC. Protein product: CASSPGGLLHYGYTF.

The J gene is TRBJ2-7, the V gene TRBV18; 9 nucleotides agree with TRBD1. This CDR3 has 14 amino acids. V lost 5 bases and J lost 2; bases outside the gene matches: 4. Germline V CDR1 and CDR2: KGHSH, LQKENI. This chain's CDR3 is CASSDRGFPYEQYF. CDR3 bases: TGTGCCAGCTCAGACAGGGGGTTTCCCTACGAGCAGTACTTC.

The chain links TRBV3-1 (or the pseudogene TRBV3-2) to TRBJ1-1; D unresolved. This CDR3 region has 13 residues. V was clipped by 0 bases and J by 10 bases, with 12 bases between them. Germline V CDR1 and CDR2: LGHDT, YNNKEL (reference sequence). CDR3 protein: CASSQDDASRAFF. DNA for the CDR3: TGTGCCAGCAGCCAAGATGATGCCTCGAGAGCTTTCTTT.

J is TRBJ2-1 and V is TRBV24-1, with a weak D call TRBD2 (5 bases). CDR3 length: 13 amino acids. The germline CDR1 and CDR2 sequences are KGHDR and SFDVKD. V dropped 5 bases and J dropped 7 bases, with 11 bases sitting between them. CDR3 nucleotides: TGTGCCACCAGTGGTGAGAGGGCGAATGAGCAGTTCTTC. This codes for CATSGERANEQFF.

The V call is TRBV9, the J call TRBJ1-5, with D unresolved. V gave up 0 bases and J gave up 5 bases, with 6 bases separating them. Germline assignment: CDR1 SGDLS and CDR2 YYNGEE. The CDR3 covers 13 residues. The CDR3 reads CASSVDEYQPQHF. Here the CDR3 DNA reads TGTGCCAGCAGCGTAGACGAGTATCAGCCCCAGCATTTT.

V gene TRBV28 combines with J gene TRBJ1-1; D perhaps matches TRBD1 (5 bases). This CDR3 region has 14 residues. V lost 4 bases, J lost 1 base, and 10 bases lay in between. The germline V gene encodes CDR1 MDHEN and CDR2 SYDVKM. The DNA for the CDR3 is TGTGCCAGCAGTTCACAGGCCCAGAACACTGAAGCTTTCTTT. Its protein is CASSSQAQNTEAFF.

The V and J genes are TRBV11-2 and TRBJ2-3; TRBD1 is a possible D gene (6 bases). The V gene lost 5 bases and the J gene lost 11 bases, with 23 bases spanning the gap. The length of the CDR3 is 15 residues. Per the germline V gene, CDR1 is SGHAT and CDR2 is FQNNGV. This chain's CDR3 is CASSPRDKPSQRQYF. For the CDR3, the DNA is TGTGCCAGCAGCCCCCGGGACAAGCCCTCACAGAGGCAGTATTTT.